The clone carrying this TCR beta chain was counted many times. Its antigen is unknown. The sample is drawn from a study of read filtering for tumor transcriptome and immune sequencing. The library was built from about 400 ng RNA with molecular barcoded adaptors for alpha/delta and beta/gamma chains. TCRdb called the reads again in MiXCR, with one record for every CDR3 protein. The sample has under 35,000 distinct CDR3 sequences, under 20% seen once. Study-wide findings and caveats: Sorted CD138-negative bone marrow cells were not purified T cells.

V gave up 4 bases and J gave up 5 bases; unmatched junction bases: 7. The CDR3 runs 14 residues. The germline gives CDR1 DFQATT, CDR2 SNEGSKA (reference sequence). This rearrangement joins TRBV20-1 to TRBJ1-2; 10 bases align to TRBD1. This clonotype was sampled from a donor at least 40 years old with multiple myeloma. The sample taken for sequencing was a population of CD138-negative cells sorted from bone marrow. CDR3 in amino acids: CSAKTGGEWYGYTF. In nucleotides, the CDR3 is TGCAGTGCTAAGACAGGGGGCGAATGGTATGGCTACACCTTC.